The 17 T cell receptor beta chains below were found in one sample sequenced in a study of cytomegalovirus exposure and HLA in healthy donors. The study ran its PCR with 60 Vbeta and 13 Jbeta primers. Data came from immunoSEQ multiplex PCR; TCRdb stores just in-frame clones and leaves some out. The sample lists approximately 290,000 clones, about 80% seen once, with about 0.3% in the top ten. Sequencing was performed on PBMCs. These receptors all come from a girl aged 2-10 years in good health and CMV-seronegative.

The genes are TRBV28 and TRBJ2-7, with TRBD1 identical over 8 bases. CDR3 length: 15 residues. The V gene end was trimmed by 4 bases and the J gene end by 0 bases; junction bases not matched to a gene: 5. The germline CDR1 and CDR2 sequences are MDHEN and SYDVKM. The CDR3 region has the DNA TGTGCCAGCAGTTCGACAGGGGTCCGCTCCTACGAGCAGTACTTC. It codes for CASSSTGVRSYEQYF.

The V call is TRBV9, the J call TRBJ2-1; 11 nucleotides line up with TRBD1. Germline values: CDR1 SGDLS, CDR2 YYNGEE. With 6 bases clipped from V and 5 bases from J, the junction kept 13 bases outside the gene matches. This CDR3 has 17 amino acids. This CDR3 reads CASTPFGGTGGNNEQFF. The CDR3 DNA reads as TGTGCCAGCACCCCCTTCGGGGGGACAGGGGGGAACAATGAGCAGTTCTTC.

J is TRBJ2-3 and V is TRBV10-1; 12 bases match TRBD2. The CDR3 consists of 15 residues. The germline gives CDR1 WNHNN, CDR2 SYGVQD (reference sequence). Trimming removed 5 bases from V and 5 bases from J; junction bases left unmatched: 5. The DNA for the CDR3 is TGCGCCAGCAGTACGGGACTAGCGGGTAAAGATACGCAGTATTTT. Its protein is CASSTGLAGKDTQYF.

The gene calls are TRBV5-1 and TRBJ2-5; a possible D gene is TRBD2 (6 bases). The CDR3 runs to 13 residues. The V and J ends lost 4 bases and 3 bases respectively, with 10 bases between them. Germline lookup yields CDR1 SGHRS and CDR2 YFSETQ. CDR3 DNA: TGCGCCAGCAGCCCCTCTAGCGAAGAGACCCAGTACTTC. Translated: CASSPSSEETQYF.

This clone appeared a few times. The chain combines TRBV7-2 with TRBJ2-7; 8 bases line up with TRBD1. The length of the CDR3 is 16 residues. Germline-derived CDR1 and CDR2 are SGHTA and FQGNSA. V shed 5 bases, J shed 2 bases, and the junction held 11 bases outside the gene matches. The CDR3 coding sequence is TGTGCCAGCAGCCCTCCAAGGACAGGGAGGACCTACGAGCAGTACTTC. Amino acids: CASSPPRTGRTYEQYF.

The chain couples TRBV4-1 to TRBJ1-2; D is uncertain. CDR1 and CDR2 from the germline V gene are MGHRA and YSYEKL. V was clipped by 0 bases and J by 5 bases, with 16 bases between them. The CDR3 contains 16 residues. The CDR3, as DNA: TGCGCCAGCAGCCAAGATGGGAGGGTAAGGAGGTATGGCTACACCTTC. Amino acid sequence: CASSQDGRVRRYGYTF.

The J gene is TRBJ2-6, the V gene TRBV29-1; D is uncertain. V dropped 1 base and J dropped 1 base, with 5 bases sitting between them. The germline gives CDR1 SQVTM, CDR2 ANQGSEA. The CDR3 runs 14 residues. For the CDR3, the DNA is TGCAGCGTTGAAGTACAGTCTGGGGCCAACGTCCTGACTTTC. Its protein is CSVEVQSGANVLTF.

This clone was detected only a few times. The chain is built from TRBV28 and TRBJ1-2; the D gene is possibly TRBD1 (6 bases). The CDR3 runs to 15 residues. Germline V gene lookup returns CDR1 MDHEN and CDR2 SYDVKM. V was trimmed by 2 bases and J by 6 bases, leaving 16 bases between them. The CDR3 loop is CASSLASAGANGYTF. The CDR3 DNA follows: TGTGCCAGCAGTTTAGCATCGGCAGGGGCGAATGGCTACACCTTC.

The chain recombines TRBV28 with TRBJ1-3; D unclear. Trimming shortened V by 6 bases and J by 3 bases, and 15 bases separated the two germline ends. Germline CDR1 MDHEN, CDR2 SYDVKM. The CDR3 totals 15 residues. CDR3 in DNA: TGTGCCAGCAGCTCTCCCTCGGGAGATGGAAACACCATATATTTT. Translation gives CASSSPSGDGNTIYF.

This chain links TRBV28 with TRBJ1-3, with unresolved D. Trimming pared 6 bases from V and 8 bases from J, leaving 20 bases between. Germline V gene data show CDR1 as MDHEN and CDR2 as SYDVKM. There are 15 residues in the CDR3. CDR3 residues: CASSQRGGLGDTIYF. The CDR3 coding sequence is TGTGCCAGCAGCCAACGGGGAGGACTGGGAGACACCATATATTTT. The full variable domain, with the rest looked up from reference TRBV28 and TRBJ1-3, is DVKVTQSSRYLVKRTGEKVFLECVQDMDHENMFWYRQDPGLGLRLIYFSYDVKMKEKGDIPEGYSVSREKKERFSLILESASTNQTSMYLCASSQRGGLGDTIYFGEGSWLTVV.

This chain connects TRBV6-5 to TRBJ2-7, with 7 nucleotides matching TRBD1. This CDR3 has 15 residues. Looked up from germline, CDR1 is MNHEY and CDR2 is SVGAGI. With V trimmed by 2 bases and J by 2 bases, 6 bases remained unmatched. CDR3 region: CASSYGGDRTYEQYF. The CDR3 DNA is TGTGCCAGCAGTTACGGTGGGGACAGAACCTACGAGCAGTACTTC.

The rearrangement links TRBV9 to TRBJ1-2; TRBD1 matches at 9 bases. Germline CDR1 is SGDLS and CDR2 is YYNGEE. The CDR3 has 17 residues. V was clipped by 6 bases and J by 0 bases; unmatched bases: 12. The CDR3 region is CASTRGTGSLANYGYTF. The CDR3 nucleotides read TGTGCCAGCACACGGGGGACAGGGTCGCTAGCTAACTATGGCTACACCTTC.

This clone has just a few counts. The chain links TRBV7-6 to TRBJ1-2, with D uncertain. V lost 3 bases and J lost 3, with 20 bases in between. CDR3 length: 17 amino acids. CDR1 and CDR2 from the germline V gene are SGHVS and FNYEAQ. DNA of the CDR3: TGTGCCAGCAGCTTTTTCCCACTGGAGGAAGCACACTATGGCTACACCTTC. This encodes CASSFFPLEEAHYGYTF.

The chain combines TRBV4-1 with TRBJ1-5, with a tentative D call TRBD1 (5 bases). V was trimmed by 1 base and J by 5 bases, leaving 6 bases between them. The CDR3 runs 13 residues. CDR1 and CDR2 from the germline V gene are MGHRA and YSYEKL. In nucleotides, the CDR3 is TGCGCCAGCAGCCAAGGGGGGGATCAGCCCCAGCATTTT. Translating it yields CASSQGGDQPQHF.

This chain links TRBV2 with TRBJ1-1; TRBD1 matches 7 bases. With V trimmed by 10 bases and J by 11 bases, 10 bases remained unmatched. The V gene's germline CDR1 is SNHLY and CDR2 FYNNEI. The CDR3 covers 11 residues. The CDR3 coding sequence is TGTGCCACCAAGACAGGGATGAGGGCTTTCTTT. This encodes CATKTGMRAFF.

The rearrangement links TRBV2 to TRBJ2-5; a possible D gene is TRBD1 (6 bases). V was trimmed by 7 bases and J by 2 bases, leaving 14 bases between them. The CDR3 spans 14 residues. Germline CDR1 and CDR2: SNHLY and FYNNEI. DNA of the CDR3: TGTGCCAGCAAAACGGGACATTTACAAGAGACCCAGTACTTC. Translated: CASKTGHLQETQYF.

The chain recombines TRBV5-1 with TRBJ2-2; 8 nucleotides align to TRBD2. This CDR3 comprises 15 residues. V trimming: 4 bases; J trimming: 6 bases; junction bases outside the gene matches: 8. In germline, CDR1 is SGHRS, CDR2 YFSETQ. The CDR3 protein is CASSAAGGIAGELFF. CDR3 in DNA: TGCGCCAGCAGCGCCGCGGGGGGTATTGCCGGGGAGCTGTTTTTT. Complete variable domain (other parts from reference TRBV5-1 and TRBJ2-2): KAGVTQTPRYLIKTRGQQVTLSCSPISGHRSVSWYQQTPGQGLQFLFEYFSETQRNKGNFPGRFSGRQFSNSRSEMNVSTLELGDSALYLCASSAAGGIAGELFFGEGSRLTVL.